This TCR beta chain was identified in a study of T-cell memory formation after mild COVID-19. TCRdb re-derived calls from the 5' RACE reads in MiXCR, one entry per CDR3 protein. The sample carries some 150,000 distinct CDR3 sequences, around 15% recorded once. This clonotype was counted only a few times. The germline CDR1 and CDR2 sequences are SGHVS and FQNEAQ. CDR3 size: 15 residues. V shed 4 bases, J shed 3 bases, and the junction held 7 bases outside the gene matches. This rearrangement joins TRBV7-8 to TRBJ2-7; 9 positions match TRBD1. The receptor's source is an adult woman who had mild COVID-19 (a few samples of this study predate the infection). Cell type and time point are not known. Sequenced sample: PBMCs or a T cell subset sorted from them (not recorded which). The CDR3 DNA reads as TGTGCCAGCAGCTGGGGGGACAGGGCGAGCTACGAGCAGTACTTC. Protein product: CASSWGDRASYEQYF.